A single sample gave rise to the 24 T cell receptor beta chains below, sequenced in a study of cytomegalovirus exposure and HLA in healthy donors. The PCR made use of 60 Vbeta and 13 Jbeta primers. Assay used: immunoSEQ multiplex PCR; TCRdb lists only in-frame clones, some missing. In the table there are approximately 120,000 clones, 60% to 85% of which are singletons. Specimen: PBMCs. The receptors come from a female donor in good health and CMV-seronegative.

V is TRBV19 and J is TRBJ2-1; 11 bases align to TRBD2. Germline V CDR1 and CDR2: LNHDA, SQIVND (reference sequence). This CDR3 is 14 amino acids long. The V and J ends lost 5 bases and 6 bases, in that order; junction bases with no gene match: 3. This CDR3 reads CASSYSGGVNEQFF. CDR3 coding DNA: TGTGCCAGTAGTTATAGCGGGGGGGTCAATGAGCAGTTCTTC.

The chain joins TRBV28 to TRBJ1-1; D unresolved. Germline V gene lookup returns CDR1 MDHEN and CDR2 SYDVKM. The CDR3 extends over 12 amino acids. The germline V and J ends were trimmed by 5 bases and 10 bases, with 14 bases remaining between them. The CDR3 DNA sequence: TGTGCCAGCAGTAGCAACCCCCGGGGAGCTTTCTTT. This translates into CASSSNPRGAFF.

This clone was counted once. V is TRBV6-6 and J is TRBJ1-1; weak D call: TRBD1 (6 bases). Looked up from germline, CDR1 is MNHNY and CDR2 is SVGAGI (reference sequence). The CDR3 extends over 15 amino acids. V lost 2 bases to trimming and J lost 6 bases, with 16 bases between them. The CDR3 DNA reads TGTGCCAGCAGTTACGGTACAGGGAGGGGTTCTGAAGCTTTCTTT. Its protein is CASSYGTGRGSEAFF.

The chain links TRBV4-1 to TRBJ1-4; a weak D match, TRBD1 (6 bases). The CDR3 is 15 amino acids. The V gene's germline CDR1 is MGHRA and CDR2 YSYEKL. The ends were cut back, 5 bases at V and 4 bases at J, with 14 bases in the middle. The DNA for the CDR3 is TGCGCCAGCAGCTTGATACAGGGCGATAATGAAAAACTGTTTTTT. Translating it yields CASSLIQGDNEKLFF.

As concerns this clone: Sequence at one end of the junction differs from germline and may be a read error. The chain employs TRBV6-1 and TRBJ2-5, with 7 bases identical to TRBD1. The V gene's germline CDR1 is MNHNS and CDR2 SASEGT. The CDR3 is 14 residues long. CDR3 amino acids: CASSVGTAKETRYF. The CDR3 DNA follows: TGTGCCAGCAGTGTCGGGACAGCGAAAGAGACCCGGTACTTC.

The chain combines TRBV28 with TRBJ2-2; a possible D gene is TRBD1 (6 bases). Trimming removed 3 bases at V and 6 bases at J, with 11 bases between. This CDR3 is 14 amino acids long. Per germline, CDR1 MDHEN and CDR2 SYDVKM. Here the CDR3 reads CASSFLGAAGELFF. Here the CDR3 DNA reads TGTGCCAGCAGTTTTTTGGGGGCGGCCGGGGAGCTGTTTTTT.

Only one count was recorded for this clone. The rearrangement uses TRBV27 and TRBJ2-6; D call uncertain. V lost 7 bases and J lost 0, with 4 bases in between. The germline CDR1 and CDR2 sequences are MNHEY and SMNVEV (reference sequence). This CDR3 region has 13 residues. The CDR3 DNA reads as TGTGCCAGCACCTTCTCTGGGGCCAACGTCCTGACTTTC. Translating gives CASTFSGANVLTF.

The chain uses TRBV5-1 and TRBJ1-1, with 9 nucleotides matching TRBD1. Germline V gene sequence: CDR1 SGHRS, CDR2 YFSETQ. The CDR3 loop spans 14 amino acids. V shed 5 bases, J shed 9 bases, and the junction held 11 bases outside the gene matches. The chain's CDR3 is CASSLTGGLSKAFF. In DNA, the CDR3 is TGCGCCAGCAGTTTAACAGGGGGCTTATCGAAAGCTTTCTTT.

The gene calls are TRBV9 and TRBJ2-3, with D perhaps TRBD1 (5 bases). V dropped 0 bases and J dropped 6 bases, with 5 bases sitting between them. The CDR3 is 12 amino acids. Germline V gives CDR1 SGDLS, CDR2 YYNGEE. In nucleotides, the CDR3 is TGTGCCAGCAGCGTAGAGGGGGATACGCAGTATTTT. Its protein product is CASSVEGDTQYF.

This sequence joins TRBV4-2 and TRBJ2-2; D perhaps matches TRBD2 (6 bases). Trimming shortened V by 2 bases and J by 3 bases, and 13 bases separated the two germline ends. This CDR3 contains 16 residues. Germline V lookup: CDR1 LGHNA, CDR2 YNFKEQ. For the CDR3, the DNA is TGTGCCAGCAGCCAATGGGACTCGGGACACACCGGGGAGCTGTTTTTT. The encoded protein is CASSQWDSGHTGELFF.

The rearrangement uses TRBV7-9 and TRBJ2-7; TRBD2 matches at 8 bases. This CDR3 has 14 residues. V gave up 5 bases and J gave up 3 bases; unmatched junction bases: 6. Germline V gives CDR1 SEHNR, CDR2 FQNEAQ (reference sequence). The CDR3 DNA reads TGTGCCAGCAGCCGCGGCGCGGGGGGCTACGAGCAGTACTTC. Amino acids: CASSRGAGGYEQYF. Full variable domain (rest looked up from reference TRBV7-9 and TRBJ2-7): DTGVSQNPRHKITKRGQNVTFRCDPISEHNRLYWYRQTLGQGPEFLTYFQNEAQLEKSRLLSDRFSAERPKGSFSTLEIQRTEQGDSAMYLCASSRGAGGYEQYFGPGTRLTVT.

The chain carries TRBV5-1 and TRBJ2-1; D possibly corresponds to TRBD1 (6 bases). CDR1 is SGHRS and CDR2 is YFSETQ in the germline V gene. The V gene lost 2 bases and the J gene lost 4 bases, with 10 bases spanning the gap. CDR3 length equals 14 residues. CDR3 protein: CASSFGTPYNEQFF. The CDR3 bases are TGCGCCAGCAGCTTCGGGACACCTTACAATGAGCAGTTCTTC.

V usage is TRBV30 and J usage is TRBJ2-2; weak D call: TRBD1 (6 bases). Trimming took 4 bases from V and 7 from J, leaving 13 bases between them. The CDR3 is 13 amino acids. Per the germline V gene, CDR1 is GTSNPN and CDR2 is SVGIG (reference sequence). The CDR3 DNA reads as TGTGCCTGGATTCTTCAGGGGAACGGGGAGCTGTTTTTT. Its translation: CAWILQGNGELFF.

The rearrangement joins TRBV6-5 to TRBJ2-7; 7 bases align to TRBD1. The germline V gene encodes CDR1 MNHEY and CDR2 SVGAGI. This CDR3 has 16 amino acids. With 0 bases clipped from V and 3 bases from J, the junction kept 8 bases outside the gene matches. In nucleotides, the CDR3 is TGTGCCAGCAGTTACTCGACTGGGACAGCAGACTACGAGCAGTACTTC. Translating it yields CASSYSTGTADYEQYF.

The chain combines TRBV7-3 with TRBJ2-3; 8 bases map to TRBD1. V dropped 5 bases and J dropped 2; count of bases not matched to a gene: 6. Germline V lookup: CDR1 SGHTA, CDR2 FQGTGA. This CDR3 has 15 residues. The DNA for the CDR3 is TGTGCCAGCAGCCGGACAGGGATCAACACAGATACGCAGTATTTT. It encodes CASSRTGINTDTQYF.

The chain uses TRBV9 and TRBJ2-4; 7 bases map to TRBD1. V gave up 3 bases and J gave up 5 bases; unmatched junction bases: 8. In germline, CDR1 is SGDLS, CDR2 YYNGEE. The CDR3 spans 15 residues. DNA of the CDR3: TGTGCCAGCAGCGCCGCCGGGACAGAGGAAAACATTCAGTACTTC. The encoded protein is CASSAAGTEENIQYF.

V usage is TRBV7-8 and J usage is TRBJ1-1, with TRBD1 matching over 10 bases. CDR3 length: 14 amino acids. CDR1 SGHVS and CDR2 FQNEAQ come from the germline V gene. V gave up 1 base and J gave up 5 bases; unmatched junction bases: 1. For the CDR3, the DNA is TGTGCCAGCAGCTTAGTGGGACAGGGGACTGAAGCTTTCTTT. As protein: CASSLVGQGTEAFF. The full variable domain, completed using reference TRBV7-8 and TRBJ1-1, is GAGVSQSPRYKVAKRGQDVALRCDPISGHVSLFWYQQALGQGPEFLTYFQNEAQLDKSGLPSDRFFAERPEGSVSTLKIQRTQQEDSAVYLCASSLVGQGTEAFFGQGTRLTVV.

This chain uses TRBV6-1 with TRBJ1-5; D is unclear. Looked up from germline, CDR1 is MNHNS and CDR2 is SASEGT. Between the trimmed V and J ends, which lost 1 base and 4 bases, there was a span of 17 bases. The CDR3 spans 17 residues. As DNA, the CDR3 is TGTGCCAGCAGTGAAGGTTCGGCTCCCCTAGGTAATCAGCCCCAGCATTTT. Translated: CASSEGSAPLGNQPQHF.

The chain is built from TRBV10-2 and TRBJ2-2; no clear D. V was trimmed by 1 base and J by 1 base, leaving 4 bases between them. Germline V gene data show CDR1 as WSHSY and CDR2 as SAAADI. The CDR3 sequence is 14 residues long. CDR3 in amino acids: CASSEYKNTGELFF. The DNA of the CDR3 is TGCGCCAGCAGTGAGTATAAGAACACCGGGGAGCTGTTTTTT.

This clone is a singleton in its sample. The gene calls are TRBV7-8 and TRBJ2-3; D perhaps matches TRBD1 (6 bases). Trimming stripped 2 bases from V and 4 bases from J, with 10 bases between. Per germline, CDR1 SGHVS and CDR2 FQNEAQ. The CDR3 loop spans 14 amino acids. The CDR3 DNA sequence: TGTGCCAGCAGCTTACAGGGGTTCCCAGATACGCAGTATTTT. Translated: CASSLQGFPDTQYF.

The chain carries TRBV5-1 and TRBJ2-1; 12 bases match TRBD1. Germline trimming cut 4 bases from V and 7 bases from J; bases unmatched to any gene: 6. CDR1 SGHRS and CDR2 YFSETQ come from the germline V gene. The CDR3 has 15 residues. The CDR3 DNA reads TGCGCCAGCAGCGGGGTGGGACAGGGGGCTAATGAGCAGTTCTTC. Its protein product is CASSGVGQGANEQFF.

The chain uses TRBV7-9 and TRBJ2-7, with 11 positions matching TRBD2. Unmatched junction bases numbered 7, after V lost 5 bases and J lost 4 bases. Per the germline V gene, CDR1 is SEHNR and CDR2 is FQNEAQ (reference sequence). CDR3 length: 15 amino acids. The CDR3 nucleotides are TGTGCCAGCAGCCAAAGTAGCGGGGGGGGGTACGAGCAGTACTTC. It yields the protein CASSQSSGGGYEQYF.

The chain has TRBV4-2 and TRBJ1-1; 10 positions agree with TRBD1. The CDR3 length is 15 residues. V was clipped by 5 bases and J by 1 base; unmatched bases: 4. CDR1 and CDR2 from the germline V gene are LGHNA and YNFKEQ. The CDR3 DNA reads as TGTGCCAGCAGCTTTTGGACAGGGGGGAACACTGAAGCTTTCTTT. Translating gives CASSFWTGGNTEAFF.

The chain combines TRBV29-1 with TRBJ1-4, with 8 bases aligning to TRBD1. The V gene end was trimmed by 5 bases and the J gene end by 4 bases; junction bases not matched to a gene: 3. The CDR3 sequence is 13 residues long. Germline V gives CDR1 SQVTM, CDR2 ANQGSEA. The CDR3 DNA reads TGCAGCGTTTCAGGGGGCCTTAATGAAAAACTGTTTTTT. It specifies CSVSGGLNEKLFF.